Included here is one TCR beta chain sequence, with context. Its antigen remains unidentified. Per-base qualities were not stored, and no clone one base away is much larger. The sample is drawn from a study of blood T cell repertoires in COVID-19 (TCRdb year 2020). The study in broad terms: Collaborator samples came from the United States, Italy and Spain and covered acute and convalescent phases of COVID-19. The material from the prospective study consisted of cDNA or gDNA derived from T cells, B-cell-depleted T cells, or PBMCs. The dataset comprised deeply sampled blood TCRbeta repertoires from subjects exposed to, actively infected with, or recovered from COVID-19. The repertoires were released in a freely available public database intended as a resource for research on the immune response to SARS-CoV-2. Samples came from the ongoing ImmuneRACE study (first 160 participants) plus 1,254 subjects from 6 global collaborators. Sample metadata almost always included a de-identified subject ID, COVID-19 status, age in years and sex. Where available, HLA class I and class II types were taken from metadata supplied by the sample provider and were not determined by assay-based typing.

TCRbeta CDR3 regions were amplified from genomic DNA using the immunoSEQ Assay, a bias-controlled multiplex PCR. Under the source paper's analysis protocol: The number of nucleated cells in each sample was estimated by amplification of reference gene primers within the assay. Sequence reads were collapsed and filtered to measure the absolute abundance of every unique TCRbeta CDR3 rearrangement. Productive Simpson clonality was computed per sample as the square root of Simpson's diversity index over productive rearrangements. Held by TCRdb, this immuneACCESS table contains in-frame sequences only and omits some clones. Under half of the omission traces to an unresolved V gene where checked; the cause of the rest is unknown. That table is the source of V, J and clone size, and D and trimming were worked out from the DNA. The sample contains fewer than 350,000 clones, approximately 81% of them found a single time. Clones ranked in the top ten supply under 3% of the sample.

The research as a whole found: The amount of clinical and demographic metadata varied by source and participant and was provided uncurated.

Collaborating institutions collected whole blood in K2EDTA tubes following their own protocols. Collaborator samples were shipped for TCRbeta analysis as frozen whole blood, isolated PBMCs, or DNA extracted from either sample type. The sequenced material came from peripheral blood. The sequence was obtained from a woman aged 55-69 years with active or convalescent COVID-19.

The nucleotide sequence is given as TGTGCCAGCAGCTCCGGGGGGGCGACGGTTTACAATGAGCAGTTCTTC. The encoded protein is CASSSGGATVYNEQFF. This chain joins TRBV5-4 to TRBJ2-1, with 8 junctional bases fitting TRBD2. Clipping removes 3 bases from V and 4 bases from J, with 9 as the unmatched junction base count. CDR1 SGHNT and CDR2 YYREEE are derived from the germline V gene (reference sequence). Spanning cysteine to phenylalanine, the CDR3 consists of 16 amino acids. Left in the record is the CDR3 DNA by itself, 48 bases read in frame from the first base.